The TCR beta chain under discussion was sequenced for a study of radiotherapy plus CTLA-4 blockade in lung cancer (dated by TCRdb to the late 2010s). Regarding the complete study: Among enrolled patients, roughly 17% had an objective response and 31% reached disease control. The investigation overall reported the following: Early dynamic changes in blood T cell clones, together with increased serum interferon-beta after radiation, were reported as the strongest predictors of response. After treatment with radiotherapy and ipilimumab, TCR clones that originated in tumors expanded in peripheral blood.

In this study, focal radiation therapy paired with CTLA-4 blockade (ipilimumab) was tested in patients who had chemo-refractory metastatic non-small-cell lung cancer. The method was the immunoSEQ multiplex PCR assay. TCRdb retrieved this table from immuneACCESS and kept in-frame rearrangements only. Not all clones are present; in checked studies, unresolved V genes account for under half, and no reason is known for the remainder. This sample gives 47,000 or so clones in total; about 88% of them show up just once. Around a quarter of the sample goes to the ten largest clones. As regards this clone: The antigen it binds to is not known. No much larger clonotype is one base removed from it; base qualities were not supplied.

The germline V gene encodes CDR1 MDHEN and CDR2 SYDVKM. Reading from cysteine to phenylalanine, the CDR3 counts 13 amino acids. CDR3 DNA is the only sequence kept; it has 39 bases, read in frame from the first base. V ends up 7 bases short and J 8 bases short, with an unmatched junction base count of 9. This receptor chain uses TRBV28 and TRBJ1-2, with TRBD1 identical over 8 junction bases. The clonotype originates from a human donor with non-small cell lung cancer whose response to radiotherapy plus ipilimumab could not be evaluated. The specimen comprised peripheral blood, sampled from a patient treated with radiotherapy plus ipilimumab. For the CDR3, the sequence is CASTWTGSIGYTF. Read as DNA, the sequence is TGTGCCAGCACCTGGACAGGGTCGATCGGCTACACCTTC.